Below are 18 T cell receptor beta chains sequenced from a single sample in a study of siplizumab effects on memory and regulatory T cells. Sequenced by immunoSEQ multiplex PCR; TCRdb stores in-frame clones only, minus some. The data contain 70,000 to 95,000 clones, about 87% of them singletons. The sequencing input was CD4+ T cells sorted from blood. All receptors derive from a human donor in good health.

This clone has just a few counts. The chain joins TRBV29-1 to TRBJ1-1; tentative D call: TRBD1 (6 bases). There are 14 residues in the CDR3. From germline, CDR1 is SQVTM and CDR2 ANQGSEA. Trimming stripped 6 bases from V and 9 bases from J, with 23 bases between. CDR3 amino acids: CSVYTTDSPSQAFF. The CDR3 DNA reads as TGCAGCGTCTATACCACGGACAGCCCGAGTCAAGCTTTCTTT.

The chain's CDR3 is CASSRAAGEADTQYF. In DNA, the CDR3 is TGCGCCAGCAGCCGGGCGGCTGGAGAGGCAGATACGCAGTATTTT. The chain links TRBV4-3 to TRBJ2-3; D unresolved. The CDR3 spans 15 residues. The germline CDR1 and CDR2 sequences are LGHNA and YSLEER. The ends were cut back, 4 bases at V and 4 bases at J, with 15 bases in the middle.

The chain recombines TRBV28 with TRBJ2-3; TRBD2 aligns across 13 bases. Germline V gives CDR1 MDHEN, CDR2 SYDVKM. With 6 bases clipped from V and 2 bases from J, the junction kept 11 bases outside the gene matches. The CDR3 is made up of 18 amino acids. As DNA, the CDR3 is TGTGCCAGCAGGGCCGGGACTAGCGGGATAGGGTACACAGATACGCAGTATTTT. Translated, it gives CASRAGTSGIGYTDTQYF.

This chain links TRBV7-8 with TRBJ2-7; D is undetermined. V was pared by 4 bases and J by 3 bases, with 10 bases between. The CDR3 loop spans 13 amino acids. Germline CDR1 is SGHVS and CDR2 is FQNEAQ. CDR3 in DNA: TGTGCCAGCAGCTATCAAGCAGGCTACGAGCAGTACTTC. As protein: CASSYQAGYEQYF.

The genes are TRBV9 and TRBJ2-1; 10 positions match TRBD2. The CDR3 consists of 15 residues. V shed 3 bases, J shed 5 bases, and the junction held 5 bases outside the gene matches. Germline CDR1 SGDLS, CDR2 YYNGEE. Written as DNA, the CDR3 is TGTGCCAGCAGCGACCGACTAGCGGGCGACAATGAGCAGTTCTTC. Translating it yields CASSDRLAGDNEQFF.

The chain couples TRBV19 to TRBJ2-5; D is ambiguous. V was pared by 5 bases and J by 2 bases, with 9 bases between. The CDR3 is 13 residues long. Per the germline V gene, CDR1 is LNHDA and CDR2 is SQIVND (reference sequence). The CDR3: CASSGDIQETQYF. The CDR3 DNA sequence: TGTGCCAGTAGTGGCGACATACAAGAGACCCAGTACTTC.

This chain links TRBV5-1 with TRBJ2-1; TRBD2 aligns across 9 bases. CDR1 is SGHRS and CDR2 is YFSETQ in the germline V gene. With 1 base clipped from V and 8 bases from J, the junction kept 13 bases outside the gene matches. This CDR3 is 17 amino acids long. CDR3 amino acids: CASSLQEEAGGSYEQFF. The CDR3 DNA sequence: TGCGCCAGCAGCTTGCAGGAGGAAGCGGGAGGTAGCTATGAGCAGTTCTTC.

The chain has TRBV28 and TRBJ2-2; no definite D call. Trimming stripped 3 bases from V and 0 bases from J, with 8 bases between. Germline V gene data show CDR1 as MDHEN and CDR2 as SYDVKM. This CDR3 is 15 amino acids long. This chain's CDR3 is CASSFLTPNTGELFF. Here the CDR3 DNA reads TGTGCCAGCAGTTTTCTGACTCCGAACACCGGGGAGCTGTTTTTT.

This sequence joins TRBV29-1 and TRBJ1-2; 9 bases are shared with TRBD1. CDR1 is SQVTM, CDR2 ANQGSEA, per germline. V was clipped by 0 bases and J by 8 bases; unmatched bases: 7. This CDR3 comprises 14 residues. DNA of the CDR3: TGCAGCGTTGAAGAGGGACAGGGTTTTGGAGGCTACACCTTC. Its protein is CSVEEGQGFGGYTF.

The chain is built from TRBV19 and TRBJ2-5; D may be TRBD1 (5 bases). The better agreement between TRBJ2-7 and the DNA end casts doubt on the J call. This CDR3 has 14 amino acids. CDR1 is LNHDA and CDR2 is SQIVND in the germline V gene (reference sequence). The CDR3 spells CASTPDPGPYEQYF. The CDR3 DNA is TGTGCCAGTACCCCAGACCCAGGGCCCTACGAGCAGTACTTC.

The CDR3 loop reads CASSSWTGIMNTEAFF. DNA of the CDR3: TGTGCCAGCAGCAGCTGGACAGGGATCATGAACACTGAAGCTTTCTTT. The rearrangement links TRBV21-1 to TRBJ1-1; whether TRBD1, the table's D call, matches the DNA was not checked. TRBV21-1 is listed as a pseudogene. The CDR3 totals 16 residues.

The V call is TRBV6-1, the J call TRBJ1-1; D uncertain. The V end was cut by 6 bases, the J end by 6 bases, with 11 bases between. CDR3 length: 12 amino acids. Germline V gene lookup returns CDR1 MNHNS and CDR2 SASEGT. Here the CDR3 reads CASRTFPAEAFF. CDR3 nucleotides: TGTGCCAGCAGGACTTTCCCCGCTGAAGCTTTCTTT.

V is TRBV19 and J is TRBJ1-5; tentatively, D is TRBD1 (5 bases). The CDR3 consists of 13 residues. The V gene lost 6 bases and the J gene lost 2 bases, with 8 bases spanning the gap. The V gene's germline CDR1 is LNHDA and CDR2 SQIVND (reference sequence). CDR3 residues: CASRGDGNQPQHF. CDR3 bases: TGTGCCAGTAGGGGGGACGGCAATCAGCCCCAGCATTTT.

The chain combines TRBV5-1 with TRBJ2-3, with 7 bases lining up with TRBD2. Germline values: CDR1 SGHRS, CDR2 YFSETQ. The CDR3 length is 16 residues. Germline trimming cut 0 bases from V and 2 bases from J; bases unmatched to any gene: 6. This CDR3 is CASSLGAGLITDTQYF. In DNA form, the CDR3 reads TGCGCCAGCAGCTTGGGAGCGGGGCTAATCACAGATACGCAGTATTTT.

The rearrangement links TRBV2 to TRBJ2-2; maybe TRBD1 (6 bases). In germline, CDR1 is SNHLY, CDR2 FYNNEI. This CDR3 contains 15 residues. V gave up 0 bases and J gave up 8 bases, with 13 bases separating them. This chain's CDR3 is CASSEAGQGIGELFF. In nucleotides, the CDR3 is TGTGCCAGCAGTGAAGCTGGGCAGGGGATTGGGGAGCTGTTTTTT.

The chain links TRBV5-1 to TRBJ1-4; possible D gene TRBD1, 5 bases. The CDR3 extends over 15 amino acids. The germline gives CDR1 SGHRS, CDR2 YFSETQ. The V and J ends lost 2 bases and 8 bases respectively, with 16 bases between them. Here the CDR3 DNA reads TGCGCCAGCAGCTTAAGAGGTCAGGGAGGCGAAAAACTGTTTTTT. It codes for CASSLRGQGGEKLFF.

V is TRBV14 and J is TRBJ1-1; D gene ambiguous. The germline V gene has CDR1 SGHDN and CDR2 FVKESK. Trimming took off 1 base at V and 3 bases at J, with 6 bases between the two ends. This CDR3 comprises 13 residues. The CDR3 DNA follows: TGTGCCAGCAGCCAAGGCTTAGACACTGAAGCTTTCTTT. This sequence encodes CASSQGLDTEAFF.

This clone was observed a single time. DNA of the CDR3: TGTGCCAGCAGTGCTGGTGGGATCACCGGGGAGCTGTTTTTT. It specifies CASSAGGITGELFF. The rearrangement uses TRBV27 and TRBJ2-2; D is undetermined. CDR3 size: 14 residues. With 5 bases removed from V and 4 bases from J, the gap between germline ends came to 11 bases. Per germline, CDR1 MNHEY and CDR2 SMNVEV (reference sequence).